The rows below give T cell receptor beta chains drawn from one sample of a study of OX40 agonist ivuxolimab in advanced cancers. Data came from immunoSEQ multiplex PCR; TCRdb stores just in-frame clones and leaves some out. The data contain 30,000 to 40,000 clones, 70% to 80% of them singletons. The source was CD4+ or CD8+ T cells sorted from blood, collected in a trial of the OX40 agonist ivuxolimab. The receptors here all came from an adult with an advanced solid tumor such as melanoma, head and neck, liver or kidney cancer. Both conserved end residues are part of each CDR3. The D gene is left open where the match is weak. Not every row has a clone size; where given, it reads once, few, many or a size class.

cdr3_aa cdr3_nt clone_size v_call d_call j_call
CASSLGSTGELFF TGTGCCAGCAGCTTAGGGTCCACCGGGGAGCTGTTTTTT - TRBV7-9 - TRBJ2-2
CAITSDRATEAFF TGTGCCATCACCTCTGACAGGGCCACTGAAGCTTTCTTT - TRBV10-3 TRBD1 TRBJ1-1
CASSPSRNSNTGELFF TGTGCCAGCAGTCCGTCAAGGAACTCGAACACCGGGGAGCTGTTTTTT - TRBV27 - TRBJ2-2
CADEGNTGELFF TGTGCCGATGAGGGAAACACCGGGGAGCTGTTTTTT - TRBV5-4 - TRBJ2-2
CAGPTDDKYNEQFF TGTGCCGGCCCCACAGATGATAAATACAATGAGCAGTTCTTC - TRBV11-3 - TRBJ2-1
CASRPGTATNTGELFF TGTGCCAGCAGGCCCGGGACAGCAACAAACACCGGGGAGCTGTTTTTT - TRBV5-4 TRBD1 TRBJ2-2
CASSQDPMGVSNTEAFF TGTGCCAGCAGCCAAGACCCGATGGGGGTCTCGAACACTGAAGCTTTCTTT once TRBV5-4 - TRBJ1-1
CASSRTGGDYGYTF TGTGCCAGCTCCCGGACAGGGGGAGACTATGGCTACACCTTC - TRBV18 TRBD1 TRBJ1-2
CASIAISGANVLTF TGTGCCAGCATCGCTATCTCTGGGGCCAACGTCCTGACTTTC - TRBV11-3 - TRBJ2-6
CAWTGANEQYF TGTGCCTGGACTGGGGCCAACGAGCAGTACTTC - TRBV30 - TRBJ2-7
CASSLYSQGANGYTF TGCGCCAGCAGCCTTTACTCACAGGGGGCTAATGGCTACACCTTC few TRBV4-1 TRBD1 TRBJ1-2
CASSQEGTSGGLKTQYF TGCGCCAGCAGCCAGGAAGGGACTAGCGGGGGGCTCAAGACCCAGTACTTC - TRBV4-1 TRBD2 TRBJ2-5
CASIKTATNEKLFF TGTGCCAGCATAAAAACAGCAACTAATGAAAAACTGTTTTTT - TRBV6-1 - TRBJ1-4
CASSLDLSTDTQYF TGCGCCAGCAGCTTGGATCTGAGCACAGATACGCAGTATTTT - TRBV5-1 - TRBJ2-3
CASSYMGAGRDGYTF TGTGCCAGCAGTTATATGGGTGCGGGGCGAGATGGCTACACCTTC - TRBV6-5 - TRBJ1-2
CASSLGQGIGDTQYF TGTGCCAGCAGCTTAGGACAGGGTATTGGGGATACGCAGTATTTT - TRBV11-3 TRBD1 TRBJ2-3
CAWSGTGAGNTIYF TGTGCCTGGAGTGGGACAGGGGCTGGAAACACCATATATTTT - TRBV30 TRBD1 TRBJ1-3
CAYTWGAYGDTQYF TGTGCATACACATGGGGGGCATACGGGGATACGCAGTATTTT - TRBV30 - TRBJ2-3
CSVEDHSGGETQYF TGCAGCGTTGAAGATCATTCCGGGGGGGAGACCCAGTACTTC - TRBV29-1 TRBD2 TRBJ2-5
CASSLQDSYEQYF TGTGCCAGCTCCCTACAGGATTCCTACGAGCAGTACTTC - TRBV13 - TRBJ2-7
CASSLFKNTQYF TGTGCCAGCAGCTTGTTCAAGAATACGCAGTATTTT - TRBV5-6 - TRBJ2-3
CASSLRGDTEAFF TGTGCCAGCAGCTTACGAGGCGACACTGAAGCTTTCTTT few TRBV7-6 - TRBJ1-1
CASRYVVNTEAFF TGTGCCAGCAGGTATGTGGTGAACACTGAAGCTTTCTTT - TRBV6-1 - TRBJ1-1
CASSWGLAGGPGANVLTF TGTGCCAGCAGCTGGGGACTAGCGGGGGGGCCCGGGGCCAACGTCCTGACTTTC - TRBV7-8 TRBD2 TRBJ2-6
CASSFGTGGRETQYF TGTGCCAGCAGTTTTGGGACAGGGGGCCGGGAGACCCAGTACTTC - TRBV27 TRBD1 TRBJ2-5
CASRQVNTNEKLFF TGTGCCAGCAGACAGGTTAATACTAATGAAAAACTGTTTTTT - TRBV6-5 - TRBJ1-4
CASSIAGGLYNEQFF TGTGCCAGTAGTATAGCGGGGGGACTATACAATGAGCAGTTCTTC - TRBV19 TRBD2 TRBJ2-1
CASSLVPVGNTEAFF TGTGCCAGCAGCTTGGTCCCCGTCGGTAACACTGAAGCTTTCTTT few TRBV5-6 - TRBJ1-1
CASSESRQGYREQYF TGTGCCAGCAGTGAATCGCGACAGGGGTACCGCGAGCAGTACTTC - TRBV6-1 TRBD1 TRBJ2-7
CATQGEVDTEAFF TGTGCCACACAGGGTGAGGTGGACACTGAAGCTTTCTTT - TRBV2 - TRBJ1-1
CASSSRDRDSLKNTEAFF TGTGCCAGCAGCTCCAGAGACAGGGATTCACTAAAGAACACTGAAGCTTTCTTT - TRBV11-2 TRBD1 TRBJ1-1
CAWTPLGSPRYGYTF TGTGCCTGGACCCCCCTGGGGTCCCCTAGGTATGGCTACACCTTC once TRBV30 - TRBJ1-2
CASSYRGADNYGYTF TGTGCCAGCAGCTACAGGGGAGCGGATAACTATGGCTACACCTTC once TRBV4-2 TRBD1 TRBJ1-2
CASSYGVVTDTQYF TGTGCCAGCAGTTATGGAGTGGTCACAGATACGCAGTATTTT - TRBV6-5 - TRBJ2-3
CASSSRGGYTEAFF TGCGCCAGCAGCTCTAGGGGGGGCTACACTGAAGCTTTCTTT - TRBV5-1 - TRBJ1-1